Each of the 32 T cell receptor beta chains below was sequenced from the same sample in a study of T cell changes during pregnancy in multiple sclerosis. Clones were read by immunoSEQ multiplex PCR, and TCRdb kept only the in-frame ones, dropping some. The table records some 49,000 clones, around 87% of them present only once. Material: peripheral blood, obtained after pregnancy. These receptors were collected from a female donor in good health, enrolled as a control in a pregnancy study.

The chain recombines TRBV4-3 with TRBJ2-7; 8 bases map to TRBD1. This CDR3 contains 14 residues. With V trimmed by 4 bases and J by 7 bases, 9 bases remained unmatched. Germline CDR1 is LGHNA and CDR2 is YSLEER. CDR3 coding DNA: TGCGCCAGCAGCCGACGACAGGGGCTACGGGAGCAGTACTTC. Translation: CASSRRQGLREQYF.

This sequence joins TRBV5-1 and TRBJ1-5; 7 positions agree with TRBD1. The CDR3 covers 15 residues. V gave up 0 bases and J gave up 0 bases; unmatched junction bases: 0. Germline loops: CDR1 SGHRS, CDR2 YFSETQ. CDR3 loop: CASSLGQGSNQPQHF. The CDR3 DNA reads as TGCGCCAGCAGCTTGGGACAGGGTAGCAATCAGCCCCAGCATTTT.

The chain is built from TRBV5-6 and TRBJ1-2; D is ambiguous. The germline V gene has CDR1 SGHDT and CDR2 YYEEEE. There are 14 residues in the CDR3. Between the trimmed V and J ends, which lost 4 bases and 1 base, there was a span of 11 bases. CDR3: CASSAGRGNYGYTF. DNA for the CDR3: TGTGCCAGCAGCGCGGGTCGCGGTAACTATGGCTACACCTTC.

The chain is built from TRBV23-1 and TRBJ2-7; TRBD1 aligns across 7 bases. TRBV23-1 is assigned to the ORF class and has an uncertain function. V dropped 9 bases and J dropped 1; count of bases not matched to a gene: 6. This CDR3 spans 13 amino acids. This chain's CDR3 is CARLQGESYEQYF. CDR3 DNA: TGCGCCAGACTGCAGGGGGAGTCCTACGAGCAGTACTTC.

This chain joins TRBV2 and TRBJ1-1; 8 positions agree with TRBD1. Germline V gene lookup returns CDR1 SNHLY and CDR2 FYNNEI. The CDR3 spans 14 residues. Trimming took 3 bases from V and 1 from J; bases not matched to a gene: 1. Written as DNA, the CDR3 is TGTGCCAGCAGTGACAGGGGGCAGAACACTGAAGCTTTCTTT. Amino acids: CASSDRGQNTEAFF. Drawing the rest from reference TRBV2 and TRBJ1-1, the complete variable domain is EPEVTQTPSHQVTQMGQEVILRCVPISNHLYFYWYRQILGQKVEFLVSFYNNEISEKSEIFDDQFSVERPDGSNFTLKIRSTKLEDSAMYFCASSDRGQNTEAFFGQGTRLTVV.

The rearrangement joins TRBV10-3 to TRBJ2-7, with D perhaps matching TRBD2 (5 bases). The CDR3 contains 16 residues. The germline V gene has CDR1 ENHRY and CDR2 SYGVKD. The V gene lost 3 bases and the J gene lost 0 bases, with 15 bases spanning the gap. CDR3 protein: CAISDRLAKSSYEQYF. The CDR3 DNA reads TGTGCCATCAGTGACAGGCTAGCTAAAAGCTCCTACGAGCAGTACTTC.

This rearrangement joins TRBV7-3 to TRBJ1-2; a weak D match, TRBD1 (6 bases). The CDR3 extends over 14 amino acids. Trimming removed 5 bases at V and 7 bases at J, with 17 bases between. The germline CDR1 and CDR2 sequences are SGHTA and FQGTGA. The CDR3 DNA reads TGTGCCAGCAGCCCGCCCGCGGGGGCTGGTGGCTACACCTTC. Its translation: CASSPPAGAGGYTF.

V gene TRBV12-5 combines with J gene TRBJ2-7; 7 bases are shared with TRBD1. Germline V gives CDR1 LGHNT, CDR2 FRNRAP. The CDR3 has 14 residues. With 5 bases clipped from V and 2 bases from J, the junction kept 6 bases outside the gene matches. CDR3 bases: TGTGCTAGTGGTCCGAGGGACAGAACCTACGAGCAGTACTTC. Its protein is CASGPRDRTYEQYF.

The V and J genes are TRBV6-6 and TRBJ2-5; 9 bases map to TRBD2. Trimming at V came to 6 bases and at J to 2 bases, leaving 7 bases not matched to a gene. The CDR3 covers 15 residues. The germline V gene has CDR1 MNHNY and CDR2 SVGAGI (reference sequence). Here the CDR3 reads CASRYSGGPQETQYF. The CDR3 coding sequence is TGTGCCAGCAGATATAGCGGGGGACCGCAAGAGACCCAGTACTTC.

V is TRBV7-2 and J is TRBJ1-2; 10 nucleotides match TRBD1. The V and J ends lost 4 bases and 4 bases, in that order; junction bases with no gene match: 9. The germline CDR1 and CDR2 sequences are SGHTA and FQGNSA. The CDR3 covers 16 residues. The CDR3 sequence: CASSSPDRGGGYGYTF. CDR3 nucleotides: TGTGCCAGCAGCTCCCCGGACAGGGGGGGAGGCTATGGCTACACCTTC.

The chain is built from TRBV9 and TRBJ1-2; a weak D match, TRBD1 (6 bases). Germline V gene sequence: CDR1 SGDLS, CDR2 YYNGEE. This CDR3 has 13 amino acids. V was trimmed by 5 bases and J by 4 bases, leaving 12 bases between them. Written as DNA, the CDR3 is TGTGCCAGCAGTCAAACAGGGACCTATGGCTACACCTTC. This codes for CASSQTGTYGYTF.

The chain couples TRBV27 to TRBJ2-7; 11 bases map to TRBD1. The CDR3 spans 14 residues. V lost 7 bases and J lost 5; bases outside the gene matches: 7. CDR1 MNHEY and CDR2 SMNVEV come from the germline V gene (reference sequence). CDR3 DNA sequence: TGTGCCAGCACCGGGACAGGGGGAAGGAACGAGCAGTACTTC. It is translated as CASTGTGGRNEQYF.

The chain carries TRBV27 and TRBJ2-6; weak D call: TRBD1 (5 bases). This CDR3 region has 18 residues. Germline V lookup: CDR1 MNHEY, CDR2 SMNVEV (reference sequence). Between the trimmed V and J ends, which lost 7 bases and 2 bases, there was a span of 21 bases. CDR3 in amino acids: CASTPYQGIVTGANVLTF. CDR3 coding DNA: TGTGCCAGCACCCCGTATCAGGGTATAGTAACTGGGGCCAACGTCCTGACTTTC.

V usage is TRBV28 and J usage is TRBJ2-1; TRBD2 matches at 9 bases. In germline, CDR1 is MDHEN, CDR2 SYDVKM. Trimming removed 10 bases from V and 4 bases from J; junction bases left unmatched: 14. CDR3 length: 16 residues. The CDR3 DNA reads TGTGCCACAAGAGCGGGGGGCCCCATCTCTTACAATGAGCAGTTCTTC. Its translation is CATRAGGPISYNEQFF.

The chain uses TRBV19 and TRBJ2-7, with D perhaps TRBD2 (5 bases). Trimming took 4 bases from V and 4 from J, leaving 5 bases between them. The CDR3 spans 11 residues. Germline CDR1 LNHDA, CDR2 SQIVND (reference sequence). The CDR3 coding sequence is TGTGCCAGTAGTAGAGGGTACGAGCAGTACTTC. Its protein is CASSRGYEQYF.

The chain combines TRBV4-3 with TRBJ1-4, with TRBD1 matching over 7 bases. The CDR3 has 14 amino acids. J gave up 4 bases and V 9 bases, and 8 bases lay outside the gene matches. CDR1 is LGHNA and CDR2 is YSLEER in the germline V gene. The CDR3 is CASGQGQHNEKLFF. In DNA, the CDR3 is TGCGCCAGTGGGCAGGGACAGCATAATGAAAAACTGTTTTTT.

This clone has ten or more counts. The chain employs TRBV6-4 and TRBJ2-3; 11 positions match TRBD2. Unmatched junction bases numbered 1, after V lost 3 bases and J lost 2 bases. This CDR3 has 15 amino acids. CDR1 and CDR2 from the germline V gene are MRHNA and SNTAGT. For the CDR3, the DNA is TGTGCCAGCAGTGAACTAGCGGGAGACACAGATACGCAGTATTTT. Its protein is CASSELAGDTDTQYF.

The chain has TRBV5-1 and TRBJ1-6; 7 bases line up with TRBD1. V shed 6 bases, J shed 1 base, and the junction held 10 bases outside the gene matches. CDR1 is SGHRS and CDR2 is YFSETQ in the germline V gene. This CDR3 is built from 17 residues. CDR3 DNA sequence: TGCGCCAGCAAACCGGGACAGCGAGTATCCTATAATTCACCCCTCCACTTT. Amino acids: CASKPGQRVSYNSPLHF.

The chain couples TRBV29-1 to TRBJ1-1; D unclear. Germline V gene data show CDR1 as SQVTM and CDR2 as ANQGSEA. Trimming removed 4 bases at V and 0 bases at J, with 9 bases between. The CDR3 sequence is 13 residues long. CDR3 coding DNA: TGCAGCGTTGCGGGCGGGCTGAACACTGAAGCTTTCTTT. Translating gives CSVAGGLNTEAFF. The whole variable domain, filled in from reference TRBV29-1 and TRBJ1-1, reads SAVISQKPSRDICQRGTSLTIQCQVDSQVTMMFWYRQQPGQSLTLIATANQGSEATYESGFVIDKFPISRPNLTFSTLTVSNMSPEDSSIYLCSVAGGLNTEAFFGQGTRLTVV.

V usage is TRBV6-1 and J usage is TRBJ2-7, with D hard to call. This CDR3 is built from 11 residues. Trimming took off 7 bases at V and 3 bases at J, with 7 bases between the two ends. Germline V CDR1 and CDR2: MNHNS, SASEGT. Here the CDR3 reads CASTNSYEQYF. CDR3 sequence (DNA): TGTGCCAGCACCAACAGCTACGAGCAGTACTTC.

V and J are TRBV25-1 and TRBJ1-2; TRBD1 agrees at 9 bases. After removal of 5 bases from V and 4 bases from J, the junction contained 2 bases not matched to a gene. Germline V lookup: CDR1 MGHDK, CDR2 SYGVNS. The CDR3 has 13 residues. The chain's CDR3 is CASSPTGGYGYTF. DNA for the CDR3: TGTGCCAGCAGTCCGACAGGGGGCTATGGCTACACCTTC.

The chain couples TRBV5-4 to TRBJ2-5; D might be TRBD2 (5 bases). The CDR3 is made up of 12 amino acids. Germline values: CDR1 SGHNT, CDR2 YYREEE (reference sequence). CDR3 loop: CALGGGSETQYF. The CDR3 DNA follows: TGTGCGCTAGGAGGCGGTTCGGAGACCCAGTACTTC.

This chain connects TRBV6-1 to TRBJ1-6; the match to TRBD1 covers 9 bases. Germline loops: CDR1 MNHNS, CDR2 SASEGT. V was clipped by 7 bases and J by 9 bases; unmatched bases: 7. The CDR3 covers 14 residues. CDR3 loop: CASTATGGGSPLHF. CDR3 DNA sequence: TGTGCCAGCACGGCTACAGGGGGCGGTTCACCCCTCCACTTT.

The chain recombines TRBV5-6 with TRBJ2-2; 8 bases line up with TRBD1. Germline V gene lookup returns CDR1 SGHDT and CDR2 YYEEEE. This CDR3 comprises 16 residues. J lost 7 bases, V lost 4 bases, and 12 bases had no gene match. CDR3 sequence reads: CASSLVPGQARGELFF. Written as DNA, the CDR3 is TGTGCCAGCAGCCTGGTTCCGGGACAGGCGCGCGGGGAGCTGTTTTTT.

This clone has only one observation. A junction end diverges from the germline sequence, so it may reflect a read error. The V and J genes are TRBV7-7 and TRBJ2-1; 10 bases align to TRBD2. The CDR3 spans 13 residues. The germline V gene encodes CDR1 SSHAT and CDR2 FNYEAQ (reference sequence). The CDR3 DNA reads as TGTGCTAGCAGCCCAGCGGGAGGGCTTGAGCAGTTCTTC. It is translated as CASSPAGGLEQFF.

The rearrangement uses TRBV6-5 and TRBJ2-5; TRBD2 matches 8 bases. The trim removed 6 bases at V and 5 bases at J, leaving 5 bases unmatched. This CDR3 spans 13 amino acids. CDR1 is MNHEY and CDR2 is SVGAGI in the germline V gene. DNA of the CDR3: TGTGCCAGCAGCCGGGAGGGCCGGGAGACCCAGTACTTC. Its protein is CASSREGRETQYF.

This clone counts as medium-sized. The CDR3 sequence is CASSPRTDYTEAFF. The CDR3, as DNA: TGTGCCAGCAGCCCTAGGACTGATTACACTGAAGCTTTCTTT. V gene TRBV6-5 combines with J gene TRBJ1-1; D not certain. The CDR3 has 14 residues. Trimming stripped 6 bases from V and 3 bases from J, with 14 bases between. Germline V gene sequence: CDR1 MNHEY, CDR2 SVGAGI.

This chain links TRBV30 with TRBJ2-7; 9 bases are shared with TRBD2. CDR1 and CDR2 from the germline V gene are GTSNPN and SVGIG (reference sequence). J lost 2 bases, V lost 3 bases, and 5 bases had no gene match. The length of the CDR3 is 14 residues. The CDR3 is CAWRKTSGPYEQYF. The CDR3 bases are TGTGCCTGGAGGAAGACTAGCGGACCCTACGAGCAGTACTTC.

The CDR3: CASSARQVPTSYEQYF. The CDR3 region has the DNA TGTGCCAGCAGTGCTCGACAGGTTCCTACATCCTACGAGCAGTACTTC. V is TRBV28 and J is TRBJ2-7; D perhaps matches TRBD1 (6 bases). Trimming left V 5 bases short and J 1 base short, with 18 bases between. This CDR3 is built from 16 residues. Germline CDR1 MDHEN, CDR2 SYDVKM.

This clone was counted a single time. The gene calls are TRBV5-1 and TRBJ2-2; tentative D call: TRBD2 (6 bases). The V and J ends lost 2 bases and 5 bases respectively, with 13 bases between them. CDR1 is SGHRS, CDR2 YFSETQ, per germline. The CDR3 is 15 amino acids. The CDR3 nucleotides read TGCGCCAGCAGCTTCCCGACTAGGCCAACCGGGGAGCTGTTTTTT. This codes for CASSFPTRPTGELFF. The full variable domain, in which reference TRBV5-1 and TRBJ2-2 provide the parts outside the CDR3, is KAGVTQTPRYLIKTRGQQVTLSCSPISGHRSVSWYQQTPGQGLQFLFEYFSETQRNKGNFPGRFSGRQFSNSRSEMNVSTLELGDSALYLCASSFPTRPTGELFFGEGSRLTVL.

This rearrangement joins TRBV6-4 to TRBJ2-7; a weak D match, TRBD1 (8 bases). Germline V gene data show CDR1 as MRHNA and CDR2 as SNTAGT. The CDR3 runs 16 residues. The V end was cut by 7 bases, the J end by 6 bases, with 25 bases between. The CDR3 DNA is TGTGCCAGCACCATTCGGGAGGACAGGGATGTTCCCGAGCAGTACTTC. Protein product: CASTIREDRDVPEQYF.

This clone is medium-sized by share. The V gene is TRBV7-3, the J gene TRBJ1-1; D ambiguous. Germline CDR1 is SGHTA and CDR2 is FQGTGA. The ends were cut back, 9 bases at V and 6 bases at J, with 17 bases in the middle. The CDR3 runs 13 residues. The CDR3 spells CASPPRQISEAFF. As DNA, the CDR3 is TGTGCCAGTCCCCCGAGGCAGATCTCTGAAGCTTTCTTT.